This T cell receptor beta chain was captured in a study of blood T cells in healthy people across ages. Overall study: Template switching caught about one barcoded beta molecule for each two T cells.

With respect to this clonotype: The antigen remains undetermined.

Germline V gene sequence: CDR1 SGHVS, CDR2 FQNEAQ. The CDR3 is made up of 17 amino acids. Losses at the gene ends were 1 base for V and 9 bases for J; bases not matched to a gene: 15. General study results and limits: Estimates based on one million T cells were treated as lower bounds. There were more naive CD4+ cells and higher diversity in long-lived donors than in aged donors. A strong correlation was found between TCR beta diversity and the percentage of naive T cells.

A second PCR of about 7 to 11 cycles used a sample-barcoded 5' primer and a J-beta primer mix. TCRdb used MiXCR to reprocess the 5' RACE reads, holding one entry per CDR3 protein. The table shows roughly 1.7 million distinct CDR3 sequences, with about 31% occurring only once. This sequence joins TRBV7-8 and TRBJ2-7; 10 bases map to TRBD1. The sample comprised blood. The receptor was derived from a woman aged 25 to 39 in good health. The CDR3 DNA reads TGTGCCAGCAGCTTAGGGAGTCCCGGGACAGGGGCGATCCTGCAGTACTTC. It translates to CASSLGSPGTGAILQYF.